This entry is about one TCR beta chain. Its antigen is unidentified. This sample stems from a study of T cells after posttransplantation cyclophosphamide. V was clipped by 5 bases and J by 1 base, with 11 bases between them. The germline CDR1 and CDR2 sequences are GTSNPN and SVGIG (reference sequence). This CDR3 spans 14 amino acids. The repertoire was sequenced with immunoSEQ multiplex PCR; TCRdb's copy has only in-frame clones and lacks some. The sample lists some 6,000 clones, approximately 80% occurring once. General study findings and limits: After PTCy, TRB diversity resembled that of CNI/methotrexate controls.

Busulfan-fludarabine conditioning, marrow transplant, and cyclophosphamide on days +3 and +4 were administered. The sample here was CD8+ T cells sorted from PBMCs, taken roughly 190 weeks after allogeneic stem cell transplant with posttransplant cyclophosphamide. The rearrangement joins TRBV30 to TRBJ2-2, with TRBD2 as a possible D gene (6 bases). This sequence was found in a female patient in her fifties who received an allogeneic stem cell transplant from a related donor, was CMV-positive, and had no GVHD. Part of the T cells may come from the graft donor. For the CDR3, the DNA is TGTGCCTGGGGGGGGACGGGGAACACCGGGGAGCTGTTTTTT. Its translation: CAWGGTGNTGELFF.